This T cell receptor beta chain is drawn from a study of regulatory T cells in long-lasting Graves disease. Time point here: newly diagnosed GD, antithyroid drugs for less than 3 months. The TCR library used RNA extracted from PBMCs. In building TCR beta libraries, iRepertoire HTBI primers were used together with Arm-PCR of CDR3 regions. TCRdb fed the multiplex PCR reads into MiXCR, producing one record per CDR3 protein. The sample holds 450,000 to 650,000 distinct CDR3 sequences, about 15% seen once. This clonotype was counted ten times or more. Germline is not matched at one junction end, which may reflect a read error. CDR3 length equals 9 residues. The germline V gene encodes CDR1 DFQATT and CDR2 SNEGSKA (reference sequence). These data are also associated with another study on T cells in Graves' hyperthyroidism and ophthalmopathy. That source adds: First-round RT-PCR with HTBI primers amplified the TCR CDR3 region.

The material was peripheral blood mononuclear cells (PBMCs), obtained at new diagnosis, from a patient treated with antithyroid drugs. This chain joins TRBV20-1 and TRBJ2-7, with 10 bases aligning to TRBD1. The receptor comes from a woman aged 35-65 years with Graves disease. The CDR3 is CKTGGQGGF. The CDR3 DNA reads TGCAAGACGGGCGGACAGGGGGGCTTC.